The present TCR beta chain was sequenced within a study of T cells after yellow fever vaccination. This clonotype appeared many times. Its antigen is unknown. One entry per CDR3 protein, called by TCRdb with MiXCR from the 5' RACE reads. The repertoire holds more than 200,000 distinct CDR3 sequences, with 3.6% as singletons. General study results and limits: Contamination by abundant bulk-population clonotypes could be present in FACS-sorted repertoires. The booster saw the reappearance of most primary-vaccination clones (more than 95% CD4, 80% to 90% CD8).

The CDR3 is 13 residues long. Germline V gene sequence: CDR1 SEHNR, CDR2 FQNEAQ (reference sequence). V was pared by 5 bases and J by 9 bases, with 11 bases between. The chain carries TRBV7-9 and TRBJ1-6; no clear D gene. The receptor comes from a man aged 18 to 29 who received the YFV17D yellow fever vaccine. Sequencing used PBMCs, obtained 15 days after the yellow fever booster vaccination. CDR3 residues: CASSASDGSPLHF. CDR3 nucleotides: TGTGCCAGCAGCGCCTCGGATGGTTCACCCCTCCACTTT.